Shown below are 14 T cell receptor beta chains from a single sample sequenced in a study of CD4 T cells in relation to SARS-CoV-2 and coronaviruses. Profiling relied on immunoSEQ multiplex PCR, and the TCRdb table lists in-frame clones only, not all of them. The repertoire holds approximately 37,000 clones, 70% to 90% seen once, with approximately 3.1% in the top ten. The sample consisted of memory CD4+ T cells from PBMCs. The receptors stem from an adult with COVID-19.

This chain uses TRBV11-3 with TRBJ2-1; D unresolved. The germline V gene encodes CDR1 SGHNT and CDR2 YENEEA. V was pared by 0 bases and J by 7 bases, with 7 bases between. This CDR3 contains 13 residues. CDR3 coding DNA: TGTGCCAGCAGCTTAGAAGTAAGTAATGAGCAGTTCTTC. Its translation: CASSLEVSNEQFF.

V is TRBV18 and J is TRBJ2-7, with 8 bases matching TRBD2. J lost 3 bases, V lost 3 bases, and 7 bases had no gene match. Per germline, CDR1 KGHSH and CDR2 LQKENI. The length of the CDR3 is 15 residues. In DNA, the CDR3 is TGTGCCAGCTCACCGGTGGCGGGGGGCCACTACGAGCAGTACTTC. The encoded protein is CASSPVAGGHYEQYF.

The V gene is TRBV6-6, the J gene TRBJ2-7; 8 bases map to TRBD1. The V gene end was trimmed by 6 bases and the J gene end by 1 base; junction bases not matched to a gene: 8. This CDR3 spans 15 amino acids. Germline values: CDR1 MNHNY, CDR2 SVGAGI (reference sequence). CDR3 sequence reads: CASRGQGAASYEQYF. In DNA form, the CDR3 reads TGTGCCAGCAGGGGGCAGGGGGCCGCGTCCTACGAGCAGTACTTC.

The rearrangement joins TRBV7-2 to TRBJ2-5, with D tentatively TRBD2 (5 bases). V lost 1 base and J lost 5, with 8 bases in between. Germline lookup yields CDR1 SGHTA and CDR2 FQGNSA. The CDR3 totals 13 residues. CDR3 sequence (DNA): TGTGCCAGCAGCTTAGGAGCGGAGGAGACCCAGTACTTC. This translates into CASSLGAEETQYF.

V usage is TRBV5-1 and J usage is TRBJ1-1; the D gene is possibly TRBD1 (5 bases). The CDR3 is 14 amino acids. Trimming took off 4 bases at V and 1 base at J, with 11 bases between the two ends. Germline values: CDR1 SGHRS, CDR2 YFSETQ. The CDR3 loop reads CASSGAGANTEAFF. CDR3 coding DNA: TGCGCCAGCAGCGGGGCCGGGGCGAACACTGAAGCTTTCTTT.

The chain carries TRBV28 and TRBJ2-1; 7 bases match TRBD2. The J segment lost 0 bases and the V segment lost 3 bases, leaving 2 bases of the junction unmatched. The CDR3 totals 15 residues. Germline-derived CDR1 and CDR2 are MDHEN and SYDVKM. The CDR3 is CASSFGGSSYNEQFF. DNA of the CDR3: TGTGCCAGCAGTTTCGGCGGGAGCTCCTACAATGAGCAGTTCTTC. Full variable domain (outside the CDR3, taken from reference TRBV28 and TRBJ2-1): DVKVTQSSRYLVKRTGEKVFLECVQDMDHENMFWYRQDPGLGLRLIYFSYDVKMKEKGDIPEGYSVSREKKERFSLILESASTNQTSMYLCASSFGGSSYNEQFFGPGTRLTVL.

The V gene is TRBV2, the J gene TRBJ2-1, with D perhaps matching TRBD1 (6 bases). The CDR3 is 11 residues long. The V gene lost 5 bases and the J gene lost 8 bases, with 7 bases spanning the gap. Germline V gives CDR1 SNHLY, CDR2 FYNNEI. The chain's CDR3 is CASSKGDEQFF. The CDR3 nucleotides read TGTGCCAGCAGTAAGGGGGATGAGCAGTTCTTC. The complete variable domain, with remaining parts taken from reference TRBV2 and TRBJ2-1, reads EPEVTQTPSHQVTQMGQEVILRCVPISNHLYFYWYRQILGQKVEFLVSFYNNEISEKSEIFDDQFSVERPDGSNFTLKIRSTKLEDSAMYFCASSKGDEQFFGPGTRLTVL.

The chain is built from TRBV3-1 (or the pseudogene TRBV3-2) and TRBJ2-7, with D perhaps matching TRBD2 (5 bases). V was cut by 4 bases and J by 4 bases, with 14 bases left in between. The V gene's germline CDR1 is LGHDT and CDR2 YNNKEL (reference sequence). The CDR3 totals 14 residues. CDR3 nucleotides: TGTGCCAGCAGCCCTGGCACTAGAGGGTACGAGCAGTACTTC. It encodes CASSPGTRGYEQYF.

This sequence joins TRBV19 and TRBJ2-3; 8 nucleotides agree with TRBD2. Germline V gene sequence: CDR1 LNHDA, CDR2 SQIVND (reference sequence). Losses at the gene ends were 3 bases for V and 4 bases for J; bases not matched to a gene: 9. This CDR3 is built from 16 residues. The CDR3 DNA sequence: TGTGCCAGTAGTATTTTTTTCGGGAGGGCCGCAGATACGCAGTATTTT. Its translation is CASSIFFGRAADTQYF.

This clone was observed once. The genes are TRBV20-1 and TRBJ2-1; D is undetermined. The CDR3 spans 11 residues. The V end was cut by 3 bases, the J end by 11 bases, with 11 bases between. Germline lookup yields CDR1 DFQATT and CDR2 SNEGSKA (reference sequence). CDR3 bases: TGCAGTGCTAGTTTTCAGGCCAAGCAGTTCTTC. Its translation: CSASFQAKQFF.

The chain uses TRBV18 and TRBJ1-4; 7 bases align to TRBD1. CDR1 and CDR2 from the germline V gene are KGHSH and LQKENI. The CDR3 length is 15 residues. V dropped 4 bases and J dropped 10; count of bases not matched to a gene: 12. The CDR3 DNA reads TGTGCCAGCTCACAACTACCGGGACAGCTTGTAAAACTGTTTTTT. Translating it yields CASSQLPGQLVKLFF.

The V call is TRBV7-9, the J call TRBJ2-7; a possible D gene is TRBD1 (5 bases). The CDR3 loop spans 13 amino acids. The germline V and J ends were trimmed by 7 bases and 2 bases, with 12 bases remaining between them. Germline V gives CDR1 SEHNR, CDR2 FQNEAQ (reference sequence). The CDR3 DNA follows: TGTGCCAGCATGCTACAGGCTACCTACGAGCAGTACTTC. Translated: CASMLQATYEQYF.

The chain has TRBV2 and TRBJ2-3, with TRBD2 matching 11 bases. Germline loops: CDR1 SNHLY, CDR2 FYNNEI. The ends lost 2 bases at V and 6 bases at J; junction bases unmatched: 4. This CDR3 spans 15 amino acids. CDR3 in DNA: TGTGCCAGCAGTGAACTAGCGGGAGGCGGGGATACGCAGTATTTT. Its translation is CASSELAGGGDTQYF.

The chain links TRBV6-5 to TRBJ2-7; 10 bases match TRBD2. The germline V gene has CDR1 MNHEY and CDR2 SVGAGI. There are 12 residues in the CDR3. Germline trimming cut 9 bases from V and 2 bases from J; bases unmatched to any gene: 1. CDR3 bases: TGTGCCAGTCTAGCGGGAGCCTACGAGCAGTACTTC. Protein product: CASLAGAYEQYF.